These T cell receptor beta chains were read from a single sample in a study of OX40 agonist ivuxolimab in advanced cancers. Assay used: immunoSEQ multiplex PCR; TCRdb lists only in-frame clones, some missing. The sample contains over 55,000 clones, around 94% of which appear only once. Specimen: CD4+ or CD8+ T cells sorted from blood, collected in a trial of the OX40 agonist ivuxolimab. Receptors originate from an adult with an advanced solid tumor such as melanoma, head and neck, liver or kidney cancer. Both conserved end residues are part of each CDR3. The D gene is left open where the match is weak. Clone size appears in some rows only: once, few, many, or a class for an expanded clone.

j_call v_call clone_size d_call cdr3_aa cdr3_nt
TRBJ1-2 TRBV25-1 - - CASGPRGRGLANYGYTF TGTGCCAGCGGACCCCGGGGCAGAGGACTGGCTAACTATGGCTACACCTTC
TRBJ2-7 TRBV27 - - CASSLGGYEQYF TGTGCCAGCAGTTTAGGGGGGTACGAGCAGTACTTC
TRBJ1-4 TRBV5-1 once - CASSSRYSNEKLFF TGCGCCAGCAGCTCCCGTTACAGTAATGAAAAACTGTTTTTT
TRBJ2-2 TRBV27 - - CASSTPSNTGELFF TGTGCCAGCAGTACCCCCTCGAACACCGGGGAGCTGTTTTTT
TRBJ1-2 TRBV7-9 - - CASSPIFGADYGYTF TGTGCCAGCAGCCCTATCTTTGGTGCTGACTATGGCTACACCTTC
TRBJ2-7 TRBV7-8 - - CASSLAYGGASYEQYF TGTGCCAGCAGCTTAGCGTATGGAGGGGCCTCCTACGAGCAGTACTTC
TRBJ2-1 TRBV9 - TRBD1 CASSAGTVYNEQFF TGTGCCAGCAGCGCCGGGACAGTATACAATGAGCAGTTCTTC
TRBJ2-5 TRBV5-6 - - CASCSWGGQETQYF TGTGCCAGCTGCTCTTGGGGCGGTCAAGAGACCCAGTACTTC
TRBJ2-3 TRBV7-2 - TRBD2 CASSQGASGALTDTQYF TGTGCCAGCAGCCAAGGAGCTAGCGGGGCCCTCACAGATACGCAGTATTTT
TRBJ2-7 TRBV4-1 - - CASSQGTGTASYEQYF TGCGCCAGCAGCCAAGGAACCGGGACCGCGTCCTACGAGCAGTACTTC
TRBJ2-1 TRBV25-1 - TRBD2 CASKQRGGFQFF TGTGCCAGCAAACAGCGGGGGGGCTTTCAGTTCTTC
TRBJ1-1 TRBV13 - - CASSRTGDTEAFF TGTGCCAGCAGCCGGACGGGGGACACTGAAGCTTTCTTT
TRBJ2-7 TRBV19 once TRBD1 CASSVAGTVYEQYF TGTGCCAGTAGTGTCGCCGGGACAGTCTACGAGCAGTACTTC
TRBJ2-1 TRBV4-2 - TRBD2 CASSQPTTSGSNEQFF TGTGCCAGCAGCCAACCCACGACTAGCGGGTCCAATGAGCAGTTCTTC
TRBJ2-1 TRBV20-1 once - CSASPYNEQFF TGCAGTGCTAGTCCTTACAATGAGCAGTTCTTC
TRBJ2-7 TRBV4-1 - - CAGSQTGYYEQYF TGCGCCGGCAGCCAAACAGGGTACTACGAGCAGTACTTC
TRBJ1-1 TRBV7-6 once - CASSLAGVTEAFF TGTGCCAGCAGCTTAGCTGGGGTCACTGAAGCTTTCTTT
TRBJ1-1 TRBV25-1 - - CASSRLNTEAFF TGTGCCAGCAGCAGGCTGAACACTGAAGCTTTCTTT
TRBJ1-1 TRBV5-1 - TRBD1 CASSHRGLETEAFF TGCGCCAGCAGCCACAGGGGGCTGGAAACTGAAGCTTTCTTT
TRBJ2-2 TRBV5-8 - TRBD2 CASSLAWAGVGTGELFF TGTGCCAGCAGCTTGGCCTGGGCGGGAGTCGGCACCGGGGAGCTGTTTTTT
TRBJ2-1 TRBV27 - TRBD2 CASSFVAGGVDEQFF TGTGCCAGCAGTTTTGTTGCGGGAGGGGTCGATGAGCAGTTCTTC
TRBJ2-1 TRBV2 - - CASSDGNTQDEQFF TGTGCCAGCAGTGACGGGAACACCCAGGATGAGCAGTTCTTC
TRBJ2-7 TRBV27 - TRBD2 CASSLGLAGEQYF TGTGCCAGCAGTTTAGGTCTAGCGGGCGAGCAGTACTTC
TRBJ2-7 TRBV27 once TRBD2 CASSFSGSSYEQYF TGTGCCAGCAGTTTTAGCGGGAGCTCCTACGAGCAGTACTTC
TRBJ2-4 TRBV13 - - CASYHGGSGGHVKNIQYF TGTGCCAGCTACCATGGTGGGAGTGGGGGGCACGTCAAAAACATTCAGTACTTC
TRBJ2-3 TRBV27 - TRBD2 CASSSSSGADTQYF TGTGCCAGCAGCTCCTCTAGCGGGGCAGATACGCAGTATTTT
TRBJ1-3 TRBV9 - - CASSRSRDGGGGNTIYF TGTGCCAGCAGCCGATCGCGGGATGGCGGCGGTGGAAACACCATATATTTT
TRBJ2-1 TRBV11-2 - - CASSQLVGIGNNEQFF TGTGCCAGCAGCCAGTTAGTGGGGATAGGGAACAATGAGCAGTTCTTC
TRBJ2-4 TRBV7-9 - - CASSQNRAGTKNIQYF TGTGCCAGCAGCCAAAACAGGGCGGGAACCAAAAACATTCAGTACTTC
TRBJ1-3 TRBV7-9 few TRBD1 CASSGDRGGNTIYF TGTGCCAGCAGCGGGGACAGGGGTGGAAACACCATATATTTT
TRBJ1-4 TRBV11-3 - - CASKGGDEKLFF TGTGCCAGCAAAGGGGGGGATGAAAAACTGTTTTTT
TRBJ2-7 TRBV7-7 - TRBD1 CASSRGQNGSYEQYF TGTGCTAGCAGCCGGGGACAGAACGGCTCCTACGAGCAGTACTTC
TRBJ2-7 TRBV4-1 - - CASSQVRTREYEQYF TGCGCCAGCAGCCAGGTGAGGACAAGAGAGTACGAGCAGTACTTC
TRBJ1-6 TRBV7-6 few - CASSQGREWSPLHF TGTGCCAGCAGCCAGGGGAGGGAATGGTCACCCCTCCACTTT
TRBJ2-7 TRBV4-1 - TRBD1 CASSPGQGAPYEQYF TGCGCCAGCAGCCCGGGACAGGGGGCGCCTTACGAGCAGTACTTC
TRBJ2-2 TRBV6-5 - - CATPRDTGELFF TGTGCCACCCCGCGGGACACCGGGGAGCTGTTTTTT
TRBJ2-7 TRBV28 - TRBD1 CASSFWGQTYEQYF TGTGCCAGCAGTTTTTGGGGACAGACCTACGAGCAGTACTTC
TRBJ2-7 TRBV30 - - CAWTGTASYEQYF TGTGCCTGGACCGGGACGGCATCCTACGAGCAGTACTTC
TRBJ2-1 TRBV19 - TRBD2 CASSTLSGNEQFF TGTGCCAGTAGTACTCTTAGCGGGAATGAGCAGTTCTTC
TRBJ2-7 TRBV4-3 - TRBD2 CASSQDLASGSYEQYF TGCGCCAGCAGCCAAGATTTGGCTAGCGGTTCCTACGAGCAGTACTTC
TRBJ1-2 TRBV7-9 - TRBD1 CASSSTGQGAGGYTF TGTGCCAGCAGCTCTACGGGACAGGGGGCAGGTGGCTACACCTTC
TRBJ1-5 TRBV2 - - CASEGWGNQPQHF TGTGCCAGCGAGGGGTGGGGCAATCAGCCCCAGCATTTT
TRBJ2-3 TRBV5-4 - TRBD2 CASSSPTSGGGDTQYF TGTGCCAGCAGCTCACCCACTAGCGGGGGGGGAGATACGCAGTATTTT
TRBJ1-5 TRBV28 - - CASSSTFGTPPRGNQPQHF TGTGCCAGCAGCTCAACTTTTGGGACACCCCCTAGGGGCAATCAGCCCCAGCATTTT
TRBJ2-2 TRBV5-5 - - CASSLGPGSAGELFF TGTGCCAGCAGCTTGGGACCGGGGAGCGCCGGGGAGCTGTTTTTT
TRBJ2-5 TRBV9 - TRBD1 CASSAGTAKETQYF TGTGCCAGCAGCGCCGGGACAGCCAAAGAGACCCAGTACTTC
TRBJ2-1 TRBV9 - - CASSVHRETYNEQFF TGTGCCAGCAGCGTACACAGGGAAACCTACAATGAGCAGTTCTTC
TRBJ2-1 TRBV27 - - CASSLRDAVNEQFF TGTGCCAGCAGTTTAAGGGATGCGGTCAATGAGCAGTTCTTC
TRBJ1-5 TRBV19 - - CASSIGNTASNQPQHF TGTGCCAGTAGTATAGGCAACACCGCTAGCAATCAGCCCCAGCATTTT
TRBJ2-3 TRBV7-2 - TRBD2 CASSARLADSTDTQYF TGTGCCAGCAGCGCCCGACTAGCAGATAGCACAGATACGCAGTATTTT
TRBJ2-3 TRBV15 - - CATSRGTTDTQYF TGTGCCACCAGCAGAGGAACCACAGATACGCAGTATTTT
TRBJ2-7 TRBV7-9 - - CASSGGPEQYF TGTGCCAGCAGCGGGGGTCCTGAGCAGTACTTC
TRBJ2-1 TRBV6-6 - TRBD2 CASSPRDYGYNEQFF TGTGCCAGCAGCCCCCGGGACTATGGTTACAATGAGCAGTTCTTC
TRBJ1-2 TRBV6-5 - - CASSSAGSGYGYTF TGTGCCAGCAGTTCAGCAGGGAGTGGTTATGGCTACACCTTC
TRBJ2-7 TRBV5-4 - - CASSLGTISYEQYF TGTGCCAGCAGCTTGGGGACTATCTCCTACGAGCAGTACTTC
TRBJ2-3 TRBV7-9 - TRBD1 CASSGQGRADTQYF TGTGCCAGCAGCGGACAGGGAAGGGCAGATACGCAGTATTTT
TRBJ1-1 TRBV4-3 few - CASSPRARDTEAFF TGCGCCAGCAGCCCCAGGGCCCGGGACACTGAAGCTTTCTTT
TRBJ1-1 TRBV7-3 - TRBD1 CASSLTGMEYTEAFF TGTGCCAGCAGCTTGACAGGGATGGAGTACACTGAAGCTTTCTTT